The T cell receptor (beta chain) described here comes from a study of OX40 agonist ivuxolimab in advanced cancers. General study results and limits: Low normalized clonal expansion also occurred in some nonresponding patients.

The method was immunoSEQ multiplex PCR; TCRdb's version includes in-frame clones alone and lacks a portion of them. This table holds roughly 72,000 clones, about 91% found once. Germline trimming cut 4 bases from V and 7 bases from J; bases unmatched to any gene: 13. This CDR3 has 16 residues. Looked up from germline, CDR1 is MGHRA and CDR2 is YSYEKL. About this clone: Its cognate antigen is unknown.

Here the sequenced sample was CD4+ or CD8+ T cells sorted from blood, taken in a trial of the OX40 agonist ivuxolimab. The chain couples TRBV4-1 to TRBJ2-4; TRBD2 aligns across 7 bases. The sequence came from an adult with an advanced solid tumor such as melanoma, head and neck, liver or kidney cancer. The CDR3 nucleotides are TGCGCCAGCAGCCTCGACTCTCCACGGGGGGATAACATTCAGTACTTC. It encodes CASSLDSPRGDNIQYF.